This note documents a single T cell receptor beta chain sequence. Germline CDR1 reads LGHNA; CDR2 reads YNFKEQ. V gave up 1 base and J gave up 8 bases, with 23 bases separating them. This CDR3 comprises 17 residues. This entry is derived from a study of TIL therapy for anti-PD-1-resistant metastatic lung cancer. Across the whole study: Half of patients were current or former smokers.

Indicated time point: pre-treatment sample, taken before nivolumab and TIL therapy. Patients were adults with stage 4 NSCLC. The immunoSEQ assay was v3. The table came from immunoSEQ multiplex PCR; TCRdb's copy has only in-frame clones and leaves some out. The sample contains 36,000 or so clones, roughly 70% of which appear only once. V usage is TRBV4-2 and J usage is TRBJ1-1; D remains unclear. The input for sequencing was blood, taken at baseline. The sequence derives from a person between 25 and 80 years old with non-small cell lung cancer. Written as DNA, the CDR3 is TGTGCCAGCAGCCAAGGTACAAACAGTTTAGCGGCGTTGGAAGCTTTCTTT. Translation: CASSQGTNSLAALEAFF.